The source of this T cell receptor beta chain is a study of identical twins (dated by TCRdb to 2015 to 2016). Describing the broader study: To test whether fetal clonotypes persist, this study deep-sequenced TCR alpha and beta repertoires from monozygotic twins, from unrelated adults of various ages, and from cord blood. To rule out contamination, replicate twin experiments were performed at different times with different library preparation protocols. General findings and caveats noted by the study authors: Because the same donors could not be followed over many years, the conclusions relied on cross-sectional statistical analysis. Invariant T cells such as MAIT and iNKT could partly confound zero-insertion analyses, though diverse VJ usage argued against this for most clonotypes. Abundant cord blood beta clonotypes had fewer insertions, young adult naive repertoires showed a similar but weaker trend, and memory repertoires showed no such trend. Compared with coincidental sharing between unrelated individuals, an excess of low generation-probability sequences was observed among out-of-frame TCR alpha sequences shared between twins. In monozygotic twins, out-of-frame TCR alpha sharing was systematically underestimated by recombination models, although the models agreed with sharing between unrelated individuals. A weaker excess of twin sharing was found in beta out-of-frame sequences because the signal-to-noise ratio was lowered by fewer shared sequences.

V is clipped by 0 bases and J by 5 bases, and the sequence between their germline boundaries is 16 bases long. CDR1 and CDR2 are read off the germline V gene (reference sequence) as DFQATT and SNEGSKA. Measured from the cysteine to the phenylalanine, the CDR3 is 16 residues long. Only the CDR3 portion is preserved as DNA: 48 bases, with reading frame beginning at the first base. Library generation was performed with 5' RACE. The sequencer listed for this sample is Illumina HiSeq 2000. Template switching introduced a universal primer binding site; the final cDNA contained a unique molecular identifier, enabling accurate counting of TCR cDNA molecules. First-strand cDNA for TCR alpha and beta chains was synthesized from specific primers in the conserved constant-segment region. To control for contamination, each cDNA library was double barcoded with a SMART-Mk sample barcode plus Illumina barcodes. TruSeq adapter sequences, together with Illumina sample barcodes, were added in two successive PCR steps. The Illumina HiSeq platform was used with custom primers to sequence TCR alpha and beta cDNA libraries. Per the original workflow: Unique molecular identifiers were extracted from raw reads with MiGEC, and CDR3 positions were determined with MiXCR. Recombination models were inferred per individual with the repgenHMM and IGoR tools using an EM algorithm. Shared clonotypes were analyzed with the tcR package in R, and sharing was normalized by the product of cloneset sizes. To study raw recombination free of thymic and clonal selection effects, out-of-frame nonproductive sequences were analyzed. TCRdb took the public reads, trimmed them with fastp at Q25, ran MiXCR for clone calling and kept in-frame beta chains. Entries are consolidated by CDR3 protein sequence, retaining the most common genes and DNA. TCRdb's processing, not the authors', yielded these V and J calls. The sample profile shows fewer than 650,000 distinct CDR3 sequences; less than 9% of them were found once. In total, the top ten clones hold 1.6% of the sample.

In this sample, this clonotype turned up a few times. The target of this receptor is not known. No quality values exist for individual bases; no much larger clone is one base distant. Every donor was a healthy Caucasian. The twin cohort consisted of three pairs of female monozygotic twins, all aged roughly 18 to 30 years. Peripheral blood mononuclear cells were the source from which RNA for the TCR libraries was isolated. The same sample was also studied in work on yellow fever vaccine responses in identical twins. The second study's paper adds: The authors reported that the T cell response to vaccination in identical twins appeared partly convergent and partly personalized. In the study, vaccine-responding T cell clones were precisely tracked in identical twins.

Sequencing input: PBMCs. This chain joins TRBV20-1 to TRBJ2-2, and perhaps TRBD1 as D gene, on 6 matching bases. This TCR came from a woman between 18 and 29 years old in good health. The CDR3 protein: CSARDPRQGMTGELFF. DNA sequence: TGCAGTGCTAGAGATCCTAGGCAGGGGATGACCGGGGAGCTGTTTTTT.